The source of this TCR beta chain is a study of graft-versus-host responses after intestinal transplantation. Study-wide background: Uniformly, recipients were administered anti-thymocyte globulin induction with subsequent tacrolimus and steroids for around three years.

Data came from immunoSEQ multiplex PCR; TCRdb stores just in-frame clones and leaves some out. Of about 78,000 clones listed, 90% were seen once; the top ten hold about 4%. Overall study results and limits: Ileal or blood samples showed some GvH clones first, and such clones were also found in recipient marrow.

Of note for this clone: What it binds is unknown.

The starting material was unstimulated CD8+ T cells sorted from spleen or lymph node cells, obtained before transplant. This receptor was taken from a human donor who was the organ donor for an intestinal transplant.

CDR3 sequence reads: CASSSLLIPQHF. The CDR3 DNA reads TGTGCCAGCAGCTCACTGTTGATTCCCCAGCATTTT. The J gene is TRBJ1-5, the V gene TRBV7-8; no firm D call. With 4 bases removed from V and 10 bases from J, the gap between germline ends came to 11 bases. CDR1 SGHVS and CDR2 FQNEAQ come from the germline V gene. CDR3 length: 12 amino acids.